These 22 T cell receptor beta chains were sequenced from one sample in a study of CXCR3-negative and CXCR3-positive naive CD8 T cells. The authors made the TRB cDNA libraries by 5' RACE using UMI labels. TCRdb re-called the 5' RACE reads, yielding one record per CDR3 amino acid sequence without DNA. The sample data list about 43,000 distinct CDR3 sequences. The sample comprised memory CD8+ T cells from blood. These receptors all stem from a human donor in good health. Some clones in this sample may be carry-over from other donors' samples.

The rearrangement joins TRBV7-2 to TRBJ2-5; TCRdb designates TRBD2, a call that cannot be tested without DNA. There are 18 residues in the CDR3. The germline gives CDR1 SGHTA, CDR2 FQGNSA. CDR3 protein: CASSLRLAGGLSQETQYF.

V usage is TRBV12-3 or TRBV12-4 and J usage is TRBJ2-7; without DNA, the TCRdb call of TRBD1 cannot be checked. The CDR3 is 15 amino acids. The CDR3 sequence is CASRSTGAASYEQYF.

The chain couples TRBV7-2 to TRBJ2-7; the D gene TCRdb calls, TRBD2, cannot be checked with no DNA. CDR3 size: 16 residues. From germline, CDR1 is SGHTA and CDR2 FQGNSA. The CDR3 sequence is CASSLTSGGPLWEQYF.

J is TRBJ2-1 and V is TRBV5-1; lacking DNA, the TRBD1 call made by TCRdb goes unchecked. The CDR3 consists of 12 residues. Per the germline V gene, CDR1 is SGHRS and CDR2 is YFSETQ. CDR3 region: CASSPGWDEQFF.

This chain uses TRBV15 with TRBJ1-4. Germline assignment: CDR1 LNHNV and CDR2 YYDKDF (reference sequence). The CDR3 runs to 16 residues. This CDR3 is CATSRGVGTTNEKLFF.

J is TRBJ2-2 and V is TRBV4-1. Germline values: CDR1 MGHRA, CDR2 YSYEKL. This CDR3 is built from 13 residues. This chain's CDR3 is CASSYSNTGELFF.

The V and J genes are TRBV7-8 and TRBJ2-1; TCRdb proposes TRBD2, but this gene call is untestable without DNA. Germline V gives CDR1 SGHVS, CDR2 FQNEAQ. The length of the CDR3 is 19 residues. The CDR3 spells CASSLSLGWRGFFGNEQFF.

The chain recombines TRBV7-2 with TRBJ2-7; the D call of TRBD1 rests on TCRdb alone, since no DNA is present to check it. Germline CDR1 reads SGHTA; CDR2 reads FQGNSA. This CDR3 region has 14 residues. The CDR3 protein is CASSLAGAFYEQYF.

This chain joins TRBV4-2 and TRBJ2-2; the D call from TCRdb, TRBD2, cannot be confirmed without DNA. Per the germline V gene, CDR1 is LGHNA and CDR2 is YNFKEQ. The CDR3 extends over 17 amino acids. This CDR3 reads CASSQEPSSGGAGELFF.

This rearrangement joins TRBV28 to TRBJ1-2; TCRdb selects TRBD1, and the lack of DNA leaves this call unchecked. Germline V gene sequence: CDR1 MDHEN, CDR2 SYDVKM. The CDR3 loop spans 18 amino acids. The CDR3 is CASSPNPPTMGGRHGYTF.

The J gene is TRBJ2-2, the V gene TRBV5-1; as DNA is missing, the TRBD1 call by TCRdb cannot be tested. Germline values: CDR1 SGHRS, CDR2 YFSETQ. The CDR3 runs 17 residues. The CDR3: CASSLVPGGTNTGELFF.

CDR3 region: CASSKVSDRNTEAFF. The chain couples TRBV7-9 to TRBJ1-1. Germline assignment: CDR1 SEHNR and CDR2 FQNEAQ (reference sequence). This CDR3 spans 15 amino acids.

The genes are TRBV2 and TRBJ2-5; lacking DNA, the TRBD1 call made by TCRdb goes unchecked. Germline-derived CDR1 and CDR2 are SNHLY and FYNNEI. This CDR3 spans 14 amino acids. CDR3 sequence reads: CASTNRGQQETQYF. Complete variable domain (other parts from reference TRBV2 and TRBJ2-5): EPEVTQTPSHQVTQMGQEVILRCVPISNHLYFYWYRQILGQKVEFLVSFYNNEISEKSEIFDDQFSVERPDGSNFTLKIRSTKLEDSAMYFCASTNRGQQETQYFGPGTRLLVL.

The rearrangement uses TRBV7-3 and TRBJ2-2; absent DNA, TCRdb's TRBD1 call cannot be checked. Looked up from germline, CDR1 is SGHTA and CDR2 is FQGTGA. The CDR3 is 15 amino acids. CDR3 region: CASSGRQGNTGELFF. Variable domain in full (rest from reference TRBV7-3 and TRBJ2-2): GAGVSQTPSNKVTEKGKYVELRCDPISGHTALYWYRQSLGQGPEFLIYFQGTGAADDSGLPNDRFFAVRPEGSVSTLKIQRTERGDSAVYLCASSGRQGNTGELFFGEGSRLTVL.

The chain employs TRBV3-1 and TRBJ1-2; TCRdb outputs TRBD1, but without DNA this stays unchecked. The germline V gene has CDR1 LGHDT and CDR2 YNNKEL (reference sequence). This CDR3 is 15 amino acids long. This CDR3 reads CASSQGTPVHYGYTF. Filled out from reference TRBV3-1 and TRBJ1-2, the complete variable domain reads DTAVSQTPKYLVTQMGNDKSIKCEQNLGHDTMYWYKQDSKKFLKIMFSYNNKELIINETVPNRFSPKSPDKAHLNLHINSLELGDSAVYFCASSQGTPVHYGYTFGSGTRLTVV.

The V gene is TRBV7-2, the J gene TRBJ1-1. The CDR3 has 15 amino acids. Germline CDR1 is SGHTA and CDR2 is FQGNSA. The CDR3 here is CASSPTPPSDTEAFF.

Frequency places this clonotype as medium-sized. CDR3 region: CASTYRLEGATEAFF. The V gene is TRBV6-2 or TRBV6-3, the J gene TRBJ1-1; TCRdb picks TRBD1, but there is no DNA to check that call. This CDR3 is 15 amino acids long. Germline CDR1 MNHEY, CDR2 SVGEGT.

V and J are TRBV5-5 and TRBJ1-5; TCRdb outputs TRBD1, but without DNA this stays unchecked. Germline assignment: CDR1 SGHKS and CDR2 YYEKEE (reference sequence). The CDR3 sequence is 17 residues long. This chain's CDR3 is CASSPEGQGFGNQPQHF.

The rearrangement links TRBV29-1 to TRBJ1-6; lacking DNA, the TRBD1 call made by TCRdb goes unchecked. The CDR3 has 14 amino acids. From germline, CDR1 is SQVTM and CDR2 ANQGSEA. The CDR3 spells CSVDVGGVNSPLHF.

The chain couples TRBV11-3 to TRBJ2-7; the TCRdb D gene call, TRBD1, has no DNA to confirm it. The germline V gene has CDR1 SGHNT and CDR2 YENEEA. The CDR3 spans 13 residues. CDR3 sequence reads: CASSPRGTYEQYF.

J is TRBJ1-2 and V is TRBV6-6; there is no DNA to check the TCRdb D call of TRBD1. CDR3 size: 16 residues. Germline V CDR1 and CDR2: MNHNY, SVGAGI (reference sequence). This CDR3 is CASSTGTGGTNYGYTF.

The chain links TRBV7-6 to TRBJ2-1; TCRdb names TRBD2, which stays unverified in the absence of DNA. CDR1 and CDR2 (germline): SGHVS, FNYEAQ. This CDR3 is 16 amino acids long. Here the CDR3 reads CASSWLAGEFYNEQFF. Filled out from reference TRBV7-6 and TRBJ2-1, the complete variable domain reads GAGVSQSPRYKVTKRGQDVALRCDPISGHVSLYWYRQALGQGPEFLTYFNYEAQQDKSGLPNDRFSAERPEGSISTLTIQRTEQRDSAMYRCASSWLAGEFYNEQFFGPGTRLTVL.